These 15 T cell receptor beta chains were all obtained from the same sample, sequenced in a study of graft-versus-host responses after intestinal transplantation. Measured with immunoSEQ multiplex PCR; TCRdb has only the in-frame clones, and not every one. The profile shows some 5,700 clones, 25% to 30% of them singletons. The starting material was alloreactive CD4+ T cells from a mixed lymphocyte reaction culture, obtained before transplantation. Indicated subset: CFSE-low proliferating T cells sorted from roughly six-day pre-transplant mixed lymphocyte reaction (GvH or HvG direction). These receptor sequences come from a human patient who was an organ donor for intestinal transplantation.

The chain is built from TRBV21-1 and TRBJ1-2; the D call TRBD1 from the table was never checked on the DNA. TRBV21-1 is marked as a pseudogene. The CDR3 has 13 residues. CDR3 nucleotide sequence: TGTGCCAGCAGCAAAGACAGTAACTATGGCTACACCTTC. Residues: CASSKDSNYGYTF.

This sequence joins TRBV9 and TRBJ1-2; the D is unclear. The CDR3 length is 12 residues. Germline V gene lookup returns CDR1 SGDLS and CDR2 YYNGEE. Trimming removed 4 bases from V and 5 bases from J, with 9 bases in between. In DNA form, the CDR3 reads TGTGCCAGCAGCAAGGAAGGGTATGGCTACACCTTC. This encodes CASSKEGYGYTF.

Only a few counts were recorded for this clone. The rearrangement links TRBV25-1 to TRBJ1-6, with 7 bases matching TRBD1. The V gene end was trimmed by 1 base and the J gene end by 0 bases; junction bases not matched to a gene: 3. Germline lookup yields CDR1 MGHDK and CDR2 SYGVNS. This CDR3 has 17 amino acids. This CDR3 reads CASSESGQSSYNSPLHF. The DNA of the CDR3 is TGTGCCAGCAGTGAATCGGGACAGAGCTCCTATAATTCACCCCTCCACTTT.

This clone showed up just a few times. The rearrangement uses TRBV6-1 and TRBJ2-7; 13 positions agree with TRBD2. The junction had 5 bases not matched to a gene; V was cut back by 7 bases and J by 2 bases. The CDR3 has 15 residues. CDR1 and CDR2 from the germline V gene are MNHNS and SASEGT. CDR3 region: CASNFGLAGAYEQYF. As DNA, the CDR3 is TGTGCCAGCAATTTTGGACTAGCGGGGGCCTACGAGCAGTACTTC.

This clone was seen more than once but under ten times. The junction differs from germline at one of its ends, possibly a read error. The DNA of the CDR3 is TGTACCAGCAGGGACACCGCAACTAATGAAAAACTGTTTTTT. Residues: CTSRDTATNEKLFF. This chain links TRBV2 with TRBJ1-4; weak D call: TRBD1 (6 bases). The length of the CDR3 is 14 residues. The germline V gene has CDR1 SNHLY and CDR2 FYNNEI. The full variable domain, with the rest looked up from reference TRBV2 and TRBJ1-4, is EPEVTQTPSHQVTQMGQEVILRCVPISNHLYFYWYRQILGQKVEFLVSFYNNEISEKSEIFDDQFSVERPDGSNFTLKIRSTKLEDSAMYFCTSRDTATNEKLFFGSGTQLSVL.

The chain carries TRBV19 and TRBJ2-5; D possibly corresponds to TRBD1 (5 bases). The V gene's germline CDR1 is LNHDA and CDR2 SQIVND (reference sequence). V was clipped by 2 bases and J by 1 base, with 8 bases between them. This CDR3 has 14 amino acids. In nucleotides, the CDR3 is TGTGCCAGTAGTATACAGGGCATCCAAGAGACCCAGTACTTC. It encodes CASSIQGIQETQYF.

The chain joins TRBV15 to TRBJ1-1; 9 bases agree with TRBD1. Germline trimming cut 5 bases from V and 3 bases from J; bases unmatched to any gene: 10. The CDR3 is 16 residues long. Germline V lookup: CDR1 LNHNV, CDR2 YYDKDF (reference sequence). The CDR3 here is CATSGPGQGADTEAFF. Written as DNA, the CDR3 is TGTGCCACCAGCGGGCCGGGACAGGGAGCGGACACTGAAGCTTTCTTT.

The V and J genes are TRBV15 and TRBJ1-1; unclear D gene. Trimming took off 0 bases at V and 5 bases at J, with 10 bases between the two ends. The CDR3 is 14 amino acids. Germline V lookup: CDR1 LNHNV, CDR2 YYDKDF (reference sequence). The CDR3 sequence is CATSRDLELTEAFF. Written as DNA, the CDR3 is TGTGCCACCAGCAGAGATTTGGAACTGACTGAAGCTTTCTTT.

V gene TRBV6-1 combines with J gene TRBJ2-1; tentatively, D is TRBD1 or TRBD2 (5 bases each). Germline values: CDR1 MNHNS, CDR2 SASEGT. The ends were cut back, 2 bases at V and 9 bases at J, with 23 bases in the middle. The CDR3 is 17 amino acids. The CDR3: CASSEILRTRKRVEQFF. The CDR3 DNA is TGTGCCAGCAGTGAAATCCTACGGACACGGAAGAGGGTTGAGCAGTTCTTC.

The sample holds one count of this clone. This rearrangement joins TRBV30 to TRBJ1-2; D not certain. This CDR3 is built from 12 residues. The V end was cut by 4 bases, the J end by 0 bases, with 6 bases between. The germline V gene has CDR1 GTSNPN and CDR2 SVGIG (reference sequence). CDR3 sequence: CAWKTANYGYTF. CDR3 nucleotide sequence: TGTGCCTGGAAAACGGCTAACTATGGCTACACCTTC.

The gene calls are TRBV6-5 and TRBJ2-3; 7 nucleotides match TRBD2. From germline, CDR1 is MNHEY and CDR2 SVGAGI. The trim removed 8 bases at V and 1 base at J, leaving 9 bases unmatched. The CDR3 runs to 15 residues. In nucleotides, the CDR3 is TGTGCCAGCCGTAAACTAGCGAGCGGCACAGATACGCAGTATTTT. It is translated as CASRKLASGTDTQYF.

This clone has a handful of counts. The chain employs TRBV6-5 and TRBJ1-2; 9 bases align to TRBD1. Germline V gene lookup returns CDR1 MNHEY and CDR2 SVGAGI. Trimming took 5 bases from V and 10 from J; bases not matched to a gene: 11. The CDR3 has 14 amino acids. This chain's CDR3 is CASSHPGTGSDYTF. As DNA, the CDR3 is TGTGCCAGCAGTCACCCAGGGACAGGGTCGGACTACACCTTC.

This chain connects TRBV7-2 to TRBJ1-2; 11 bases map to TRBD1. V was clipped by 7 bases and J by 4 bases; unmatched bases: 5. CDR1 and CDR2 (germline): SGHTA, FQGNSA. The CDR3 is made up of 14 amino acids. Here the CDR3 reads CASIPGTGGYGYTF. The CDR3 DNA reads as TGTGCCAGCATCCCAGGGACAGGGGGCTATGGCTACACCTTC. Combining the CDR3 with reference TRBV7-2 and TRBJ1-2 gives the whole variable domain GAGVSQSPSNKVTEKGKDVELRCDPISGHTALYWYRQSLGQGLEFLIYFQGNSAPDKSGLPSDRFSAERTGGSVSTLTIQRTQQEDSAVYLCASIPGTGGYGYTFGSGTRLTVV.

This clone showed up just a few times. V gene TRBV19 combines with J gene TRBJ2-1; 11 bases align to TRBD2. There are 18 residues in the CDR3. The germline gives CDR1 LNHDA, CDR2 SQIVND (reference sequence). V lost 8 bases, J lost 0 bases, and 12 bases stayed unmatched. DNA of the CDR3: TGTGCCAGTGGATGGGGACTAGCGGCTGTGAGCTCCTACAATGAGCAGTTCTTC. Protein product: CASGWGLAAVSSYNEQFF.

The V gene is TRBV19, the J gene TRBJ1-2; D is ambiguous. Germline-derived CDR1 and CDR2 are LNHDA and SQIVND (reference sequence). This CDR3 region has 13 residues. The V gene lost 0 bases and the J gene lost 3 bases, with 5 bases spanning the gap. This CDR3 reads CASSIDRYYGYTF. CDR3 nucleotides: TGTGCCAGTAGTATAGACAGGTACTATGGCTACACCTTC.